This TCR beta chain was sequenced in a study of blood T cell repertoires in COVID-19. Study at large: Samples representing acute and convalescent COVID-19 were sourced from the United States, Italy and Spain.

Assay used: immunoSEQ multiplex PCR; TCRdb lists only in-frame clones, some missing. The table includes 200,000 to 250,000 clones, 70% to 90% detected once. The sequenced sample consisted of peripheral blood. The clonotype originates from a man aged 40-55 years with acute or convalescent COVID-19.

The CDR3 here is CSASDAGTRLYNEQFF. The CDR3 region has the DNA TGCAGTGCTAGTGACGCCGGGACTAGACTCTACAATGAGCAGTTCTTC. The chain links TRBV20-1 to TRBJ2-1; 8 positions agree with TRBD2. The CDR3 runs 16 residues. Germline V CDR1 and CDR2: DFQATT, SNEGSKA (reference sequence). V trimming: 3 bases; J trimming: 3 bases; junction bases outside the gene matches: 10.